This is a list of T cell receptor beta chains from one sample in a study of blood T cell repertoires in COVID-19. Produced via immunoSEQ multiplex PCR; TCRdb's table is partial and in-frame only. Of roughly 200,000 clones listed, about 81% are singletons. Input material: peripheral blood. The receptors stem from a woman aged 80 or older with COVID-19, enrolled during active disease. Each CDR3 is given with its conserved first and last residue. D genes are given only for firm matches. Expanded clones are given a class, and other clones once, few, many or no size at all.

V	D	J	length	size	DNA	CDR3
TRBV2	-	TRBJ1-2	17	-	TGTGCCAGCAGTGAAGGGGAGTTGGGTGGGGGCTATTATGGCTACACCTTC	CASSEGELGGGYYGYTF
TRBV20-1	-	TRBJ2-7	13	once	TGCAGTGCTAGTACATCGTGGTCCTACGAGCAGTACTTC	CSASTSWSYEQYF
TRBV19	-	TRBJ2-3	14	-	TGTGCCAGTAGTATAGCCGGGAGCTCAGATACGCAGTATTTT	CASSIAGSSDTQYF
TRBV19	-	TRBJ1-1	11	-	TGTGCCAGTAGTGCTACAGGGATGGCTTTCTTT	CASSATGMAFF
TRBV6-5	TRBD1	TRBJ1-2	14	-	TGTGCCAGCGATAGGGACAGGGGGAACTATGGCTACACCTTC	CASDRDRGNYGYTF
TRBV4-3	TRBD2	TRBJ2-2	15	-	TGCGCCAGCAGCCAACTAGCGGGGGGACCCGGGGAGCTGTTTTTT	CASSQLAGGPGELFF
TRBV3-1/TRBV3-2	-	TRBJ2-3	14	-	TGTGCCAGCAGCCAAGGGACTGTCACAGATACGCAGTATTTT	CASSQGTVTDTQYF
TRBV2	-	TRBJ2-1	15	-	TGTGCCAGCAGCGATATCTCAGGGTCCTACAATGAGCAGTTCTTC	CASSDISGSYNEQFF
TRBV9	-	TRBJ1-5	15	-	TGTGCCAGCAGCCAGGGGCCCGATAGCAATCAGCCCCAGCATTTT	CASSQGPDSNQPQHF
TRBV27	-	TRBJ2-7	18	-	TGTGCCAGCAGTTTATCAATCTTGGGGCCCAGCAACACCTACGAGCAGTACTTC	CASSLSILGPSNTYEQYF
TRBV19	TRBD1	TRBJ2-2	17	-	TGTGCCAGTATTCCTACGCCGCGACAGGGGGGAACCGGGGAGCTGTTTTTT	CASIPTPRQGGTGELFF
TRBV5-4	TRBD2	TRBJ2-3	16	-	TGTGCCAGCAGCCCGTTAGCGGGGGGAGCGACAGATACGCAGTATTTT	CASSPLAGGATDTQYF
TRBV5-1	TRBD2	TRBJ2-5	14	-	TGCGCCAGCAGCTTGGTCGGGGGGGAGGAGACCCAGTACTTC	CASSLVGGEETQYF
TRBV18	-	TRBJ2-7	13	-	TGTGCCAGCTCACCACAGGGGCGCGACGAGCAGTACTTC	CASSPQGRDEQYF
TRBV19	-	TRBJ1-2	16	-	TGTGCCAGTAGTATAGCCCCCAGGGAAGTTCCTTATGGCTACACCTTC	CASSIAPREVPYGYTF
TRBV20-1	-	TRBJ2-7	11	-	TGCAGTGCTAGTTCCGGGGACGAGCAGTACTTC	CSASSGDEQYF
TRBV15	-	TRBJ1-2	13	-	TGTGCCACCAGCAGAGGGCCCCACTATGGCTACACCTTC	CATSRGPHYGYTF
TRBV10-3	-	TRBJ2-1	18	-	TGTGCCATCAGTGAGTCGAAAGTGGCCTCTTCACCCTACAATGAGCAGTTCTTC	CAISESKVASSPYNEQFF